A selection of T cell receptor beta chains follows, all from one sample in a study of cytomegalovirus exposure and HLA in healthy donors. Profiled with immunoSEQ multiplex PCR; TCRdb holds only in-frame clones, not every one. Here the sample spans around 200,000 clones, 70% to 80% being singletons. Sequences were obtained from PBMCs. These receptor sequences come from a girl aged 2 to 9 in good health and CMV-seronegative. Each CDR3 is given with its conserved first and last residue. Each record gives: CDR3 protein, J gene, V gene.

cdr3_aa: CAWSVRQGDYGYTF; j_call: TRBJ1-2; v_call: TRBV30
cdr3_aa: CASSARSRYEQYF; j_call: TRBJ2-7; v_call: TRBV5-1
cdr3_aa: CASSLAEQGITEAFF; j_call: TRBJ1-1; v_call: TRBV2
cdr3_aa: CASSRREETQYF; j_call: TRBJ2-5; v_call: TRBV18
cdr3_aa: CASSIRPGGPEGQETQYF; j_call: TRBJ2-5; v_call: TRBV19
cdr3_aa: CASSPTRGTVISNTIYF; j_call: TRBJ1-3; v_call: TRBV4-1
cdr3_aa: CASSLGQGAGTDTQYF; j_call: TRBJ2-3; v_call: TRBV5-1
cdr3_aa: CASTLREQGIYEQYF; j_call: TRBJ2-7; v_call: TRBV7-6
cdr3_aa: CARRGQRYGYTF; j_call: TRBJ1-2; v_call: TRBV6-5
cdr3_aa: CASSSPGTGGKGHGYTF; j_call: TRBJ1-2; v_call: TRBV7-3
cdr3_aa: CASSPRTGTGISYEQYF; j_call: TRBJ2-7; v_call: TRBV7-9
cdr3_aa: CASSSHLRGGPSADTQYF; j_call: TRBJ2-3; v_call: TRBV7-2
cdr3_aa: CASSFPGTRGTEAFF; j_call: TRBJ1-1; v_call: TRBV6-5
cdr3_aa: CASSATTGGLFF; j_call: TRBJ2-2; v_call: TRBV5-6
cdr3_aa: CASSPGGRGSNEQFF; j_call: TRBJ2-1; v_call: TRBV4-1
cdr3_aa: CAWGRDLGNIQYF; j_call: TRBJ2-4; v_call: TRBV30
cdr3_aa: CASSQEFLDTFSGNTIYF; j_call: TRBJ1-3; v_call: TRBV14
cdr3_aa: CASSDRQGGYGYTF; j_call: TRBJ1-2; v_call: TRBV5-1
cdr3_aa: CASSGFFPEAFF; j_call: TRBJ1-1; v_call: TRBV6-1
cdr3_aa: CASSGGLAGEMGGPDTQYF; j_call: TRBJ2-3; v_call: TRBV13
cdr3_aa: CASSSGGGSRTGELFF; j_call: TRBJ2-2; v_call: TRBV13
cdr3_aa: CASSLALGGDSNTEAFF; j_call: TRBJ1-1; v_call: TRBV5-6
cdr3_aa: CATSPSTDTQYF; j_call: TRBJ2-3; v_call: TRBV15
cdr3_aa: CASSLAGGNEQFF; j_call: TRBJ2-1; v_call: TRBV5-6
cdr3_aa: CASSQPGQSRNSNQPQHF; j_call: TRBJ1-5; v_call: TRBV7-8
cdr3_aa: CASSEQVNSNQPQHF; j_call: TRBJ1-5; v_call: TRBV4-1
cdr3_aa: CASSEREDQHKTNEKLFF; j_call: TRBJ1-4; v_call: TRBV25-1
cdr3_aa: CASSVGGGGTYEQYF; j_call: TRBJ2-7; v_call: TRBV9
cdr3_aa: CATEDRPQVGEKLFF; j_call: TRBJ1-4; v_call: TRBV19
cdr3_aa: CAFGGALNEQFF; j_call: TRBJ2-1; v_call: TRBV15
cdr3_aa: CASSYSGRGESGYTF; j_call: TRBJ1-2; v_call: TRBV6-5
cdr3_aa: CASSQDMQGQYF; j_call: TRBJ2-7; v_call: TRBV4-2
cdr3_aa: CASSVDPTTAGNTIYF; j_call: TRBJ1-3; v_call: TRBV9
cdr3_aa: CASSSTRDTDTQYF; j_call: TRBJ2-3; v_call: TRBV7-9
cdr3_aa: CASTIRTALSGAYEQYF; j_call: TRBJ2-7; v_call: TRBV11-2
cdr3_aa: CASSLAGGELFF; j_call: TRBJ2-2; v_call: TRBV13
cdr3_aa: CASSQQETQYF; j_call: TRBJ2-5; v_call: TRBV18
cdr3_aa: CASSLAADSGANVLTF; j_call: TRBJ2-6; v_call: TRBV5-1
cdr3_aa: CASRSRDSGELFF; j_call: TRBJ2-2; v_call: TRBV10-1
cdr3_aa: CASSYDGRVNTEAFF; j_call: TRBJ1-1; v_call: TRBV6-5
cdr3_aa: CASSLGTSGNSGELLF; j_call: TRBJ2-2; v_call: TRBV7-6
cdr3_aa: CASSTSHGDRNQPQHF; j_call: TRBJ1-5; v_call: TRBV19
cdr3_aa: CASSPQSTEAFF; j_call: TRBJ1-1; v_call: TRBV4-2
cdr3_aa: CTSSRVGACKDRESEQYF; j_call: TRBJ2-7; v_call: TRBV1
cdr3_aa: CASREGAGNQPQHF; j_call: TRBJ1-5; v_call: TRBV5-1
cdr3_aa: CASLRLFDSGSSGEQFF; j_call: TRBJ2-1; v_call: TRBV13
cdr3_aa: CASSQGMNTEAFF; j_call: TRBJ1-1; v_call: TRBV11-2
cdr3_aa: CASNRDRGEKLFF; j_call: TRBJ1-4; v_call: TRBV10-1
cdr3_aa: CASSFPHAGNEKLFF; j_call: TRBJ1-4; v_call: TRBV7-9
cdr3_aa: CASSLDQGPGYTF; j_call: TRBJ1-2; v_call: TRBV13
cdr3_aa: CASSAGDSNTEAFF; j_call: TRBJ1-1; v_call: TRBV9
cdr3_aa: CASSEGVYEQYF; j_call: TRBJ2-7; v_call: TRBV2
cdr3_aa: CASSIQAPTYEQYF; j_call: TRBJ2-7; v_call: TRBV5-4
cdr3_aa: CATTPASGTGPREQYF; j_call: TRBJ2-7; v_call: TRBV15
cdr3_aa: CAWSRPETRNIQYF; j_call: TRBJ2-4; v_call: TRBV30
cdr3_aa: CASSLAHRSGVNGYTF; j_call: TRBJ1-2; v_call: TRBV7-9
cdr3_aa: CASSPDRRWEQYF; j_call: TRBJ2-7; v_call: TRBV6-6
cdr3_aa: CASSGDSSGNTIYF; j_call: TRBJ1-3; v_call: TRBV2